A selection of T cell receptor beta chains follows, all from one sample in a study of CD8+ T cells in alopecia areata. Assay used: immunoSEQ multiplex PCR; TCRdb lists only in-frame clones, some missing. The sample consists of over 150,000 clones, more than 55% of them appearing once. Sequences were derived from CD4+ T cells sorted from blood, sampled at week 4, from a patient treated with tofacitinib. Source of these receptors: a human donor with alopecia areata. Each CDR3 is given with its conserved first and last residue. Each record gives: J gene, CDR3 length, V gene, CDR3 protein.

TRBJ2-3 | 11 | TRBV10-3 | CATLQGRTQYF
TRBJ1-1 | 14 | TRBV30 | CAWRRSSHNTEAFF
TRBJ2-7 | 16 | TRBV5-4 | CASSPTSGRRGYEQYF
TRBJ2-4 | 15 | TRBV15 | CATSRDRGVGNIQYF
TRBJ2-7 | 16 | TRBV30 | CAWSAGGSNGAYEQYF
TRBJ2-3 | 15 | TRBV23-1 | CASSPPVADTDTQYF
TRBJ1-1 | 15 | TRBV5-4 | CASSFPGTGIPEAFF
TRBJ2-5 | 13 | TRBV5-1 | CASSRTEAETQYF
TRBJ2-2 | 15 | TRBV2 | CASSEEGLATGELFF
TRBJ2-5 | 17 | TRBV4-1 | CASSRDGRTSGQETQYF
TRBJ1-6 | 14 | TRBV15 | CATSRSDRNSPLHF
TRBJ2-1 | 15 | TRBV29-1 | CSVLGTASSYNEQFF
TRBJ1-2 | 14 | TRBV30 | CAWIHPRGEYGYTF
TRBJ1-2 | 12 | TRBV29-1 | CSVGGEGYGYTF
TRBJ1-4 | 13 | TRBV16 | CASSQSLDEKLFF
TRBJ1-5 | 15 | TRBV5-6 | CASSLLSGKDQPQHF
TRBJ2-5 | 16 | TRBV11-2 | CASSLAPSGGQETQYF
TRBJ2-3 | 15 | TRBV4-1 | CASSPFGQSRDTQYF